The rows below give T cell receptor beta chains drawn from one sample of a study of blood T cell repertoires in COVID-19. The method was immunoSEQ multiplex PCR; TCRdb's version includes in-frame clones alone and lacks a portion of them. The sample yields about 180,000 clones, 85% seen once. The sequencing input was peripheral blood. Receptors originate from a woman aged 45 to 65 with COVID-19, enrolled during active disease. Both conserved end residues are part of each CDR3. The D gene is left open where the match is weak. Expanded clones get a size class; other rows say once, few or many, or leave the size out.

abundance: -
v_gene: TRBV19
d_gene: TRBD1
j_gene: TRBJ2-7
CDR3aa: CASGTTGAYEQYF
CDR3nt: TGTGCCAGTGGGACGACAGGGGCCTACGAGCAGTACTTC

abundance: -
v_gene: TRBV2
d_gene: -
j_gene: TRBJ2-2
CDR3aa: CASSDPDHQATGELFF
CDR3nt: TGTGCCAGCAGTGACCCCGATCATCAGGCTACCGGGGAGCTGTTTTTT

abundance: -
v_gene: TRBV11-2
d_gene: TRBD1
j_gene: TRBJ1-2
CDR3aa: CASSSDRGAYMGYTF
CDR3nt: TGTGCCAGCAGCTCTGACAGGGGGGCGTATATGGGCTACACCTTC

abundance: few
v_gene: TRBV11-3
d_gene: TRBD1
j_gene: TRBJ2-2
CDR3aa: CASSLDSQGARTGELFF
CDR3nt: TGTGCCAGCAGCTTAGATAGCCAGGGGGCTAGAACCGGGGAGCTGTTTTTT

abundance: -
v_gene: TRBV11-2
d_gene: -
j_gene: TRBJ2-7
CDR3aa: CASSLEAESSYEQYF
CDR3nt: TGTGCCAGCAGCTTAGAGGCAGAAAGCTCCTACGAGCAGTACTTC

abundance: -
v_gene: TRBV3-1/TRBV3-2
d_gene: -
j_gene: TRBJ2-1
CDR3aa: CASSPGTALYNEQFF
CDR3nt: TGTGCCAGCAGCCCCGGGACTGCTCTGTACAATGAGCAGTTCTTC

abundance: few
v_gene: TRBV5-4
d_gene: TRBD1
j_gene: TRBJ2-1
CDR3aa: CASSLGGTGIPNEQFF
CDR3nt: TGTGCCAGCAGCTTGGGCGGGACAGGGATTCCCAATGAGCAGTTCTTC

abundance: -
v_gene: TRBV4-1
d_gene: -
j_gene: TRBJ2-7
CDR3aa: CASSRTASGSYEQYF
CDR3nt: TGCGCCAGCAGCCGGACTGCCAGCGGCTCCTACGAGCAGTACTTC

abundance: -
v_gene: TRBV2
d_gene: TRBD1
j_gene: TRBJ2-3
CDR3aa: CASSEGGTGLDTQYF
CDR3nt: TGTGCCAGCAGTGAAGGCGGGACAGGGCTAGATACGCAGTATTTT

abundance: -
v_gene: TRBV29-1
d_gene: -
j_gene: TRBJ2-2
CDR3aa: CSVTPRYTGELFF
CDR3nt: TGCAGCGTTACGCCTAGATACACCGGGGAGCTGTTTTTT

abundance: few
v_gene: TRBV7-3
d_gene: -
j_gene: TRBJ2-1
CDR3aa: CASSSPAGNNEQFF
CDR3nt: TGTGCCAGCAGCTCCCCCGCGGGAAATAATGAGCAGTTCTTC

abundance: -
v_gene: TRBV28
d_gene: -
j_gene: TRBJ1-1
CDR3aa: CASSLYSGPDTEAFF
CDR3nt: TGTGCCAGCAGTTTATATTCTGGGCCTGACACTGAAGCTTTCTTT

abundance: -
v_gene: TRBV2
d_gene: -
j_gene: TRBJ1-2
CDR3aa: CASSGLEGSMGYGYTF
CDR3nt: TGTGCCAGCAGTGGCCTCGAGGGATCGATGGGCTATGGCTACACCTTC

abundance: -
v_gene: TRBV19
d_gene: TRBD1
j_gene: TRBJ1-1
CDR3aa: CASSIAGGTEAFF
CDR3nt: TGTGCCAGTAGTATAGCAGGGGGCACTGAAGCTTTCTTT

abundance: few
v_gene: TRBV7-3
d_gene: -
j_gene: TRBJ1-6
CDR3aa: CASSATSNSPLHF
CDR3nt: TGTGCCAGCAGCGCTACCTCAAATTCACCCCTCCACTTT

abundance: -
v_gene: TRBV29-1
d_gene: TRBD1
j_gene: TRBJ2-7
CDR3aa: CSDRKRQGTVEQYF
CDR3nt: TGCAGCGACAGAAAAAGACAGGGGACGGTCGAGCAGTACTTC

abundance: -
v_gene: TRBV9
d_gene: -
j_gene: TRBJ1-6
CDR3aa: CASSPGHEFNSPLHF
CDR3nt: TGTGCCAGCAGCCCAGGACATGAATTTAATTCACCCCTCCACTTT

abundance: -
v_gene: TRBV6-5
d_gene: TRBD1
j_gene: TRBJ2-5
CDR3aa: CASSGTGGRSQYF
CDR3nt: TGTGCCAGCTCCGGGACAGGGGGCAGGTCCCAGTACTTC

abundance: -
v_gene: TRBV18
d_gene: TRBD2
j_gene: TRBJ2-2
CDR3aa: CASSPGLAGGNTGELFF
CDR3nt: TGTGCCAGTTCCCCGGGACTAGCCGGGGGAAACACCGGGGAGCTGTTTTTT

abundance: -
v_gene: TRBV28
d_gene: -
j_gene: TRBJ1-2
CDR3aa: CASSLRGFQRNYGYTF
CDR3nt: TGTGCCAGCAGTCTCAGGGGCTTCCAGCGTAACTATGGCTACACCTTC

abundance: -
v_gene: TRBV5-1
d_gene: -
j_gene: TRBJ2-2
CDR3aa: CASSLGVNDASWGALF
CDR3nt: TGCGCCAGCAGCTTGGGGGTAAACGACGCTTCCTGGGGAGCCCTTTTT